The clone carrying this TCR beta chain occurred a few times. Its matching antigen is unknown. As for time point: newly diagnosed GD, antithyroid drugs for less than 3 months. Generation of the TCR library employed RNA extracted from PBMCs. CDR3 length equals 15 residues. The V gene's germline CDR1 is SGHDN and CDR2 FVKESK. The V end was cut by 4 bases, the J end by 0 bases, with 10 bases between. The TCR beta library used iRepertoire HTBI primers with Arm-PCR amplification of CDR3. One entry per CDR3 protein, called by TCRdb with MiXCR from the multiplex PCR reads. Of roughly 420,000 distinct CDR3 sequences in the sample, roughly 15% were seen once. This sample is drawn from a study of regulatory T cells in long-lasting Graves disease. Study in general: Freshly diagnosed Graves' patients had used antithyroid drugs for under 3 months. Study-wide points: More public clonotypes were shared by persistent patients (2,741) than by new patients (about 1,000). It was in persistent disease that TRBV28, TRBJ1-2 and TRBJ2-5 were favored.

The data were also submitted as part of a second study, on T cells in Graves' hyperthyroidism and ophthalmopathy.

This TCR was recovered from a woman aged 50 to 60 with Graves disease. This sequence joins TRBV14 and TRBJ2-1; D may correspond to TRBD1 or TRBD2 (5 bases each). Here the sequenced sample was peripheral blood mononuclear cells (PBMCs), taken at new diagnosis, from a patient treated with antithyroid drugs. The CDR3 sequence is CASSRDLGSYNEQFF. The CDR3 region has the DNA TGTGCCAGCAGCCGGGACCTTGGCTCCTACAATGAGCAGTTCTTC.